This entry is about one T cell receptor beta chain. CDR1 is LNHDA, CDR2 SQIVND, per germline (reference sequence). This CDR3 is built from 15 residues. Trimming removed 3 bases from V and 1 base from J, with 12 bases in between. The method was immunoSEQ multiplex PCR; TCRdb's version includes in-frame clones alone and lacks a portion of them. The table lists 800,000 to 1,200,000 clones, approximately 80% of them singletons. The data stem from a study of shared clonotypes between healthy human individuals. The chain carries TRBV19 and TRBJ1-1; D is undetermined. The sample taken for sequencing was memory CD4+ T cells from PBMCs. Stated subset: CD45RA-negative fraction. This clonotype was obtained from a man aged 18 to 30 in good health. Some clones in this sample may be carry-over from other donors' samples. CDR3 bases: TGTGCCAGTAGTATCGGCGGTTTGCGGAACACTGAAGCTTTCTTT. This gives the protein CASSIGGLRNTEAFF.